The clone carrying this T cell receptor beta chain was found many times. Its antigen is as yet unknown. This CDR3 contains 16 residues. Trimming shortened V by 1 base and J by 2 bases, and 14 bases separated the two germline ends. CDR1 and CDR2 from the germline V gene are SGHTA and FQGNSA. Using its own MiXCR run on the reads, TCRdb lists one record per CDR3 protein. The data show 250,000 to 300,000 distinct CDR3 sequences, roughly a fifth seen once. This entry is derived from a study of T cell repertoires in cytomegalovirus infection. The V gene is TRBV7-2, the J gene TRBJ2-5; tentatively, D is TRBD2 (5 bases). The sequenced sample was cultured PBMCs, obtained from culture after CMV antigen stimulation. This clonotype originated in a human donor in good health (CMV status not recorded). Some clones in this sample may be carry-over from other donors' samples. The CDR3 loop reads CASSLVGGGSQETQYF. The DNA of the CDR3 is TGTGCCAGCAGCTTAGTTGGAGGAGGTTCGCAAGAGACCCAGTACTTC. The whole variable domain, filled in from reference TRBV7-2 and TRBJ2-5, reads GAGVSQSPSNKVTEKGKDVELRCDPISGHTALYWYRQSLGQGLEFLIYFQGNSAPDKSGLPSDRFSAERTGGSVSTLTIQRTQQEDSAVYLCASSLVGGGSQETQYFGPGTRLLVL.